Listed below are T cell receptor beta chains from one sample, sequenced in a study of beta chain bispecific antibodies for T cell cancers. No cognate antigen is known for these TCRs. TCRdb re-called the 5' RACE reads with MiXCR, one entry per CDR3 protein. The sample lists around 8,600 distinct CDR3 sequences; 2% to 2.5% were seen once. The sequencing used T cells from a healthy donor cultured with Jurkat leukemia cells, collected from a culture containing an anti-CD19 bispecific antibody. Every receptor here comes from a human donor in good health. Some clones in this sample may be carry-over from other donors' samples. Both conserved end residues are part of each CDR3. D genes are given only for firm matches. Rows give clone size only sometimes, using once, few, many, or a class for an expanded clone.

size	D	V	J	DNA	CDR3
many	NA	TRBV6-4	TRBJ2-7	TGTGCCAGCAGGACTCAAAAAGTGATATGGGAGCAGTACTTC	CASRTQKVIWEQYF
NA	TRBD1	TRBV6-1	TRBJ2-1	TGTGCCAGCAGTGAACCACCTGAATCCGACGGGACAGCCGAGGGCGATGAGCAGTTCTTC	CASSEPPESDGTAEGDEQFF
many	NA	TRBV5-1	TRBJ1-1	TGCGCCAGCAGCTCGCCCCAAAACATGAACACTGAAGCTTTCTTT	CASSSPQNMNTEAFF
many	NA	TRBV27	TRBJ2-7	TGTGCCAGCAGTTCCAACGACGAGCAGTACTTC	CASSSNDEQYF
many	TRBD1	TRBV27	TRBJ2-7	TGTGCCAGCAGTTTAACCGGGACAGGGGCTTACGAGCAGTACTTC	CASSLTGTGAYEQYF
many	NA	TRBV21-1	TRBJ1-6	TGTGCCAGCCCTTCGTTGGGGGGAAGGCCCCTCCACTTT	CASPSLGGRPLHF
many	NA	TRBV5-1	TRBJ2-2	TGCGCCAGCAGCCCCGAAGTGGGATCCGGGGAGCTGTTTTTT	CASSPEVGSGELFF
many	NA	TRBV4-2	TRBJ2-1	TGTGCCAGCAGCCGGGATCCCGCCGGGCAGGGGAATATCTATGAGCAGTTCTTC	CASSRDPAGQGNIYEQFF
medium-sized	NA	TRBV6-1	TRBJ1-1	TGTGCCGGCGACCGGGGGGGAGACGTGAACACTGAAGCTTTCTTT	CAGDRGGDVNTEAFF
NA	TRBD1	TRBV5-5	TRBJ1-4	TGTGCCAGCAGCTTAGGACAGGAAGAATCAGTTGGGTGGTCCGAAAAACTGTTTTTT	CASSLGQEESVGWSEKLFF
NA	NA	TRBV19	TRBJ1-6	TGTGCCAGTAGTTCCGATAACCGGCCTGGCCCCCTCCACTTT	CASSSDNRPGPLHF
many	TRBD1	TRBV27	TRBJ1-1	TGTGCCAGCATAGACAGGGGGACTGAAGCTTTCTTT	CASIDRGTEAFF
many	NA	TRBV7-9	TRBJ2-3	TGTGCCAGCAGCTTAGGAGGGGACGATACGCAGTATTTT	CASSLGGDDTQYF
many	TRBD1	TRBV12-3/TRBV12-4	TRBJ2-7	TGTGCCAGCAGTTACGACAGGGGTCACTACGAGCAGTACTTC	CASSYDRGHYEQYF
many	TRBD2	TRBV20-1	TRBJ2-3	TGCAGTGCTACCCGGGGGGGCCAGGATACAGATACGCAGTATTTT	CSATRGGQDTDTQYF
many	TRBD1	TRBV4-1	TRBJ1-2	TGCGCCAGCAGCCAAGAGGACAGGGCAGAGGGCTACACCTTC	CASSQEDRAEGYTF
many	TRBD1	TRBV3-1	TRBJ2-3	TGTGCCAGCAGCCTTGAGGGGGCCAGATCCACAGATACGCAGTATTTT	CASSLEGARSTDTQYF
many	NA	TRBV20-1	TRBJ2-5	TGCAGTGCTAGAGATTATGGAACGGGGGAGCCCCAAGAGACCCAGTACTTC	CSARDYGTGEPQETQYF
many	NA	TRBV20-1	TRBJ2-7	TGCAGTGCTCCGGGGAGGGGGTACGAGCAGTACTTC	CSAPGRGYEQYF
many	NA	TRBV27	TRBJ2-1	TGTGCCAGCGGGGTAGAGCAGTTCTTC	CASGVEQFF
many	NA	TRBV6-5	TRBJ2-5	TGTGCCAGCAGACGACAGCCTGCGGGGGAGACCCAGTACTTC	CASRRQPAGETQYF
many	TRBD1	TRBV27	TRBJ2-2	TGTGCCAGTCGTGACAGGGGGCTGGGTGCCGGGGAGCTGTTTTTT	CASRDRGLGAGELFF
many	NA	TRBV5-5	TRBJ1-1	TGTGCCAGCAGCTCAGCGACCACTGAAGCTTTCTTT	CASSSATTEAFF
many	TRBD1	TRBV12-3/TRBV12-4	TRBJ2-1	TGTGCCAGCAGGGGGACAGGGGTCTACAATGAGCAGTTCTTC	CASRGTGVYNEQFF
many	TRBD1	TRBV12-3/TRBV12-4	TRBJ1-2	TGTGCCAGCAGTTTACTAGGGACAGCGGGCGGCTACACCTTC	CASSLLGTAGGYTF
many	NA	TRBV2	TRBJ2-7	TGTGCCAGCAGAAACGACAGGAGCTCCTACGAGCAGTACTTC	CASRNDRSSYEQYF
many	NA	TRBV6-5	TRBJ1-2	TGTGCCAGCACCGTCGGCGGGGGTGGCTACACCTTC	CASTVGGGGYTF
many	TRBD2	TRBV7-3	TRBJ2-3	TGTGCCAGCAGCTTATACGGGCGGGGGGGCGGACCAGATACGCAGTATTTT	CASSLYGRGGGPDTQYF
many	TRBD1	TRBV2	TRBJ2-2	TGTGCCAGCAGAGGGACAGGGGGGGGCCTGAACACCGGGGAGCTGTTTTTT	CASRGTGGGLNTGELFF
many	NA	TRBV30	TRBJ1-5	TGTGCCTGCGAGTGGGGTAATCAGCCCCAGCATTTT	CACEWGNQPQHF
many	NA	TRBV11-2	TRBJ1-2	TGTGCCAGCAGCTTAGCTGGCCAGGGAGGCTATGGCTACACCTTC	CASSLAGQGGYGYTF
many	NA	TRBV10-1	TRBJ1-1	TGCGCCAGCAGTGAAATCACTGAAGCTTTCTTT	CASSEITEAFF
many	TRBD1	TRBV7-9	TRBJ1-1	TGTGCCAGCAGCTTACTCTCGGCCGACAGGGTGAACACTGAAGCTTTCTTT	CASSLLSADRVNTEAFF
many	TRBD2	TRBV5-1	TRBJ2-2	TGCGCCAGCAGCTTGGAGTTGGGTAGCGGGTTCTCCGGGGAGCTGTTTTTT	CASSLELGSGFSGELFF
many	TRBD2	TRBV13	TRBJ2-1	TGTGCCAGCAGGGTAGCGGGGGGGTCTGGTGAGCAGTTCTTC	CASRVAGGSGEQFF
many	NA	TRBV7-9	TRBJ2-7	TGTGCCAGCAGCTCTTTAAGCCTGGGTCAGTCCTACGAGCAGTACTTC	CASSSLSLGQSYEQYF
medium-sized	NA	TRBV5-1	TRBJ1-1	TGCGCCAGCAGCTTGTTCTCGGGGACTCCTGTGGTCGCTTTCTTT	CASSLFSGTPVVAFF
many	NA	TRBV5-1	TRBJ1-1	TGCGCCAGCAGCTTACAGGGTACCTGGGCAAACACTGAAGCTTTCTTT	CASSLQGTWANTEAFF
many	NA	TRBV5-6	TRBJ2-3	TGTGCCAGTAGGGGGGGGTCCACAGATACGCAGTATTTT	CASRGGSTDTQYF
many	NA	TRBV5-1	TRBJ2-1	TGCGCCAGCAGCTTCCCGGACGACAATGAGCAGTTCTTC	CASSFPDDNEQFF
many	NA	TRBV19	TRBJ2-5	TGTGCCAGTAGTATATTAGGAGGGGGCGCAGAGACCCAGTACTTC	CASSILGGGAETQYF
many	NA	TRBV5-1	TRBJ1-1	TGCGCCAGCAGCTTGGCCCCGGAGAACACTGAAGCTTTCTTT	CASSLAPENTEAFF
many	TRBD1	TRBV6-5	TRBJ1-5	TGTGCCAGCAGTTACCGGACAGGGAATCAGCCCCAGCATTTT	CASSYRTGNQPQHF
many	TRBD1	TRBV6-1	TRBJ1-2	TGTGCCAGCAGGGAGGGGACAGAATATAACTATGGCTACACCTTC	CASREGTEYNYGYTF
many	NA	TRBV4-1	TRBJ1-1	TGCGCCAGCAGCCGCGGGGACACTGAAGCTTTCTTT	CASSRGDTEAFF
many	TRBD1	TRBV29-1	TRBJ2-1	TGCAGCGCGGGACAGGGCTACAATGAGCAGTTCTTC	CSAGQGYNEQFF
many	NA	TRBV5-6	TRBJ2-7	TGTGCCAGCAGCTCGGGGGACCCCTACGAGCAGTACTTC	CASSSGDPYEQYF
many	NA	TRBV6-5	TRBJ1-2	TGTGCCAGCAGTCTTTATGGCTTGACGGATGGCTACACCTTC	CASSLYGLTDGYTF
many	TRBD2	TRBV19	TRBJ2-1	TGTGCCAGTAGTGCTAGCGGGAGCTCCTACAATGAGCAGTTCTTC	CASSASGSSYNEQFF
many	NA	TRBV20-1	TRBJ2-1	TGCAGTGGTGAGTCTTTATACAATGAGCAGTTCTTC	CSGESLYNEQFF
many	NA	TRBV20-1	TRBJ1-3	TGCAGTGCTAAACCCCTTACCCTGGGACCACTGCAGGGAAGCTCTGGAAACACCATATATTTT	CSAKPLTLGPLQGSSGNTIYF
many	TRBD2	TRBV27	TRBJ2-2	TGTGCCAGCAGAACTAGCGGGGGGGCGAACACCGGGGAGCTGTTTTTT	CASRTSGGANTGELFF
many	NA	TRBV29-1	TRBJ2-7	TGCAGCGTTGGGGAATACGAGCAGTACTTC	CSVGEYEQYF